The following is a TCR beta chain sequence with its context. This receptor's antigen is unknown. One base away lies a much larger clone, so this may be a sequencing read error. The lymph node samples were taken from the axillary draining lymph nodes of breast cancer patients. Including the terminal cysteine and phenylalanine, the CDR3 comprises 12 residues. Kept here is only the CDR3 DNA, which spans 36 bases and is read in frame from base 1. CDR1 DFQATT and CDR2 SNEGSKA were looked up in the germline V gene (reference sequence). This record comes from a study of breast tumors, draining lymph nodes, adjacent tissues (TCRdb year 2016). About the investigation overall: Breast cancer patients provided tumor, adjacent nontumor tissue and axillary lymph nodes, and the study compared the TCR beta repertoires across these three sources. In human breast cancer, the study set out to evaluate how tumor, surrounding tissue and draining lymph node repertoires relate to one another and whether T cells may move between these sites. Broader findings and caveats from the paper: The conclusion that tumor T cells originate in lymph nodes was framed as consistent with a hypothesis rather than directly demonstrated. The data were considered consistent with most tumor T cells being derived from the lymph node and subsequently expanding within tumor tissue. Tumor and nontumor tissue repertoires were found to be significantly more similar in luminal-like than in basal-like breast cancer. Tumor T-cell repertoires showed less diversity than lymph node repertoires and more diversity than nontumor tissue repertoires, and tumor T-cell repertoires showed preferential V and J gene usage.

TCRdb records Illumina HiSeq 2000 as the sequencer. TCR beta chain libraries were generated through multiplex PCR amplification. The amplified TCR beta chain products were analyzed by high-throughput sequencing. Using fastp trimming at Q25 and MiXCR clonotype assembly, TCRdb reanalyzed the public sequencing data and kept in-frame beta chains. CDR3 protein sequences are deduplicated, and each keeps its most common genes and DNA. In this sample the table shows about 230,000 distinct CDR3 sequences, 32% of which occur a single time. 1.2% to 1.5% of the sample goes to the ten largest clones. The sequencing sample was made of axillary lymph node tissue. This chain joins TRBV20-1 to TRBJ2-1, with 7 junctional bases fitting TRBD2. The receptor was derived from a female donor with breast cancer. Some clones in this sample may be carry-over from other donors' samples. The CDR3 protein: CSGGGTYNEPFF. The DNA reads as follows: TGCAGTGGCGGGGGAACCTACAATGAGCCGTTCTTC.